Listed here are 16 T cell receptor beta chains from one sample, sequenced in a study of shared clonotypes between healthy human individuals. Sequenced by immunoSEQ multiplex PCR; TCRdb stores in-frame clones only, minus some. The sample carries about 1 million clones, approximately 68% recorded once. Sequenced material: memory CD4+ T cells sorted from blood. Subset: CD45RA-negative fraction. These receptors came from a man in his late teens or twenties in good health.

This chain links TRBV5-1 with TRBJ2-1; 12 nucleotides align to TRBD2. Unmatched junction bases numbered 5, after V lost 1 base and J lost 15 bases. Germline loops: CDR1 SGHRS, CDR2 YFSETQ. The CDR3 has 13 amino acids. The CDR3 DNA sequence: TGCGCCAGCAGCTTGCAACTAGCGGGAGGTTGGTTCTTC. It yields the protein CASSLQLAGGWFF.

The chain has TRBV28 and TRBJ2-3, with D tentatively TRBD2 (6 bases). V dropped 8 bases and J dropped 4 bases, with 16 bases sitting between them. This CDR3 region has 14 residues. The V gene's germline CDR1 is MDHEN and CDR2 SYDVKM. This CDR3 is CASGTAGEADTQYF. The CDR3, as DNA: TGTGCCAGCGGGACGGCCGGGGAGGCAGATACGCAGTATTTT. The full variable domain, rest sourced from reference TRBV28 and TRBJ2-3, is DVKVTQSSRYLVKRTGEKVFLECVQDMDHENMFWYRQDPGLGLRLIYFSYDVKMKEKGDIPEGYSVSREKKERFSLILESASTNQTSMYLCASGTAGEADTQYFGPGTRLTVL.

The V and J genes are TRBV29-1 and TRBJ2-1; a weak D match, TRBD1 (5 bases). V was cut by 1 base and J by 3 bases, with 10 bases left in between. This CDR3 is built from 14 residues. CDR1 and CDR2 (germline): SQVTM, ANQGSEA. The CDR3 region is CSVEGVTDYNEQFF. For the CDR3, the DNA is TGCAGCGTTGAAGGGGTGACAGACTACAATGAGCAGTTCTTC.

The chain employs TRBV4-3 and TRBJ2-7; 8 bases line up with TRBD2. V lost 0 bases, J lost 2 bases, and 9 bases stayed unmatched. The germline CDR1 and CDR2 sequences are LGHNA and YSLEER. CDR3 length: 17 amino acids. The CDR3 DNA is TGCGCCAGCAGCCAAGATACTAGCGGAGGGGCCGCCTACGAGCAGTACTTC. Translating it yields CASSQDTSGGAAYEQYF.

The chain combines TRBV7-2 with TRBJ2-7, with a tentative D call TRBD1 (5 bases). The CDR3 covers 15 residues. V lost 2 bases, J lost 2 bases, and 13 bases lay in between. Germline CDR1 is SGHTA and CDR2 is FQGNSA. In DNA, the CDR3 is TGTGCCAGCAGCTTATCCTGGACAAGTGCCTACGAGCAGTACTTC. As protein: CASSLSWTSAYEQYF.

This chain links TRBV19 with TRBJ2-1; 7 bases are a match to TRBD2. The CDR3 consists of 17 residues. J lost 3 bases, V lost 4 bases, and 12 bases had no gene match. Germline-derived CDR1 and CDR2 are LNHDA and SQIVND (reference sequence). The CDR3 sequence is CASSRGRAGLNYNEQFF. CDR3 DNA: TGTGCCAGTAGTAGGGGGAGAGCGGGACTCAACTACAATGAGCAGTTCTTC. Full variable domain (outside the CDR3, taken from reference TRBV19 and TRBJ2-1): DGGITQSPKYLFRKEGQNVTLSCEQNLNHDAMYWYRQDPGQGLRLIYYSQIVNDFQKGDIAEGYSVSREKKESFPLTVTSAQKNPTAFYLCASSRGRAGLNYNEQFFGPGTRLTVL.

The chain links TRBV14 to TRBJ1-3; no firm D call. Trimming took off 1 base at V and 9 bases at J, with 13 bases between the two ends. This CDR3 has 14 amino acids. Germline CDR1 reads SGHDN; CDR2 reads FVKESK. Here the CDR3 reads CASSQARTSPTIYF. CDR3 nucleotide sequence: TGTGCCAGCAGCCAAGCCAGGACCTCACCCACCATATATTTT.

This sequence joins TRBV19 and TRBJ2-2; D is perhaps TRBD2 (5 bases). The CDR3 has 20 residues. The germline V gene has CDR1 LNHDA and CDR2 SQIVND (reference sequence). V was shortened by 6 bases and J by 2 bases, with 28 bases between the two germline ends. The CDR3 nucleotides read TGTGCCAGTAGAGGAAGCATCCTCCTCGGGAACAAGTTCAACACCGGGGAGCTGTTTTTT. Amino acid sequence: CASRGSILLGNKFNTGELFF. Complete variable domain (other parts from reference TRBV19 and TRBJ2-2): DGGITQSPKYLFRKEGQNVTLSCEQNLNHDAMYWYRQDPGQGLRLIYYSQIVNDFQKGDIAEGYSVSREKKESFPLTVTSAQKNPTAFYLCASRGSILLGNKFNTGELFFGEGSRLTVL.

The chain links TRBV25-1 to TRBJ1-5; the match to TRBD1 covers 7 bases. CDR1 is MGHDK and CDR2 is SYGVNS in the germline V gene. V was clipped by 6 bases and J by 4 bases; unmatched bases: 9. The CDR3 has 15 amino acids. CDR3 sequence (DNA): TGTGCCAGCAGGGCAGGGGGAAAGGAAAATCAGCCCCAGCATTTT. The encoded protein is CASRAGGKENQPQHF.

V gene TRBV11-3 combines with J gene TRBJ2-1; TRBD1 matches 7 bases. CDR1 and CDR2 (germline): SGHNT, YENEEA. The CDR3 is made up of 14 amino acids. After removal of 5 bases from V and 5 bases from J, the junction contained 6 bases not matched to a gene. CDR3 bases: TGTGCCAGCAGCCCCGGGACAGATCACAATGAGCAGTTCTTC. The encoded protein is CASSPGTDHNEQFF.

This clone appeared a few times. The CDR3 loop reads CASSHQGELFF. The DNA for the CDR3 is TGTGCCAGCAGCCATCAAGGGGAGCTGTTTTTT. The chain links TRBV6-5 to TRBJ2-2; D unresolved. V gave up 6 bases and J gave up 8 bases, with 7 bases separating them. This CDR3 is 11 amino acids long. Germline loops: CDR1 MNHEY, CDR2 SVGAGI.

The chain employs TRBV6-5 and TRBJ2-2, with D perhaps matching TRBD1 or TRBD2 (5 bases each). The germline gives CDR1 MNHEY, CDR2 SVGAGI. The V and J ends lost 2 bases and 4 bases respectively, with 14 bases between them. This CDR3 is 16 amino acids long. DNA of the CDR3: TGTGCCAGCAGTTACGGGACCGAGGGTAGCACCGGGGAGCTGTTTTTT. Translation gives CASSYGTEGSTGELFF.

In the case of this clone: The sample contains more than one DNA sequence encoding this CDR3. The genes are TRBV28 and TRBJ1-5; tentative D call: TRBD1 (6 bases). The V and J ends lost 7 bases and 0 bases respectively, with 10 bases between them. This CDR3 is 14 amino acids long. Germline V gene sequence: CDR1 MDHEN, CDR2 SYDVKM. The CDR3 is CASKGGNSNQPQHF. DNA for the CDR3: TGTGCCAGCAAGGGGGGAAATAGCAATCAGCCCCAGCATTTT.

The chain combines TRBV27 with TRBJ2-3, with D perhaps TRBD2 (5 bases). CDR3 size: 15 residues. Trimming shortened V by 4 bases and J by 6 bases, and 17 bases separated the two germline ends. Germline V CDR1 and CDR2: MNHEY, SMNVEV (reference sequence). CDR3 coding DNA: TGTGCCAGCAGTTCGCCGACGACTACGGCGGATACGCAGTATTTT. Protein product: CASSSPTTTADTQYF.

This chain links TRBV5-4 with TRBJ2-7; D not certain. V was clipped by 9 bases and J by 2 bases, with 15 bases between them. Germline V gene lookup returns CDR1 SGHNT and CDR2 YYREEE (reference sequence). This CDR3 is 13 amino acids long. The CDR3 protein is CANPKTRPYEQYF. DNA of the CDR3: TGTGCCAACCCAAAAACCCGGCCCTACGAGCAGTACTTC.

This rearrangement joins TRBV7-9 to TRBJ2-3, with 8 bases lining up with TRBD2. This CDR3 spans 16 amino acids. From germline, CDR1 is SEHNR and CDR2 FQNEAQ (reference sequence). Losses at the gene ends were 2 bases for V and 4 bases for J; bases not matched to a gene: 8. The CDR3 here is CASSLLAGGTSDTQYF. In DNA, the CDR3 is TGTGCCAGCAGCTTACTGGCGGGGGGTACTTCAGATACGCAGTATTTT.